Detailed here is one T cell receptor beta chain. V was pared by 7 bases and J by 1 base, with 4 bases between. CDR3 length: 11 amino acids. The germline V gene encodes CDR1 LNHDA and CDR2 SQIVND (reference sequence). This entry comes from a study of CD8+ T cells in alopecia areata. In each case, RNA was isolated and then reverse transcribed into cDNA as the sequencing template. Produced via immunoSEQ multiplex PCR; TCRdb's table is partial and in-frame only. Of 140,000 to 150,000 clones in the sample, approximately 87% were seen once. The rearrangement links TRBV19 to TRBJ1-1; D gene uncertain. This clonotype originated in a human donor with alopecia areata. Source: CD8+ T cells sorted from blood, taken at week 0. CDR3 sequence: CASKENTEAFF. The CDR3 nucleotides read TGTGCCAGTAAAGAGAACACTGAAGCTTTCTTT.